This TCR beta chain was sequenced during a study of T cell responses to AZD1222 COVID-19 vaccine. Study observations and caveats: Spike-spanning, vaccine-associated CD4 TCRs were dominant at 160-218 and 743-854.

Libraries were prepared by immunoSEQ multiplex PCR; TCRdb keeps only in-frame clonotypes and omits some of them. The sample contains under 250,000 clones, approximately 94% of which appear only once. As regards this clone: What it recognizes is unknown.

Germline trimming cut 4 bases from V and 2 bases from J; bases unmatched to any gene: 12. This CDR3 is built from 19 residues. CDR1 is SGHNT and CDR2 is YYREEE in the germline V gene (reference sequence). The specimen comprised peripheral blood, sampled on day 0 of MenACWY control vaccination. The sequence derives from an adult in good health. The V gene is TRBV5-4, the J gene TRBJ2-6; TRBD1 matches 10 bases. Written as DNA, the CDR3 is TGTGCCAGCAGCCCCAGACAGGGGGCGCGACTACCTGGGGCCAACGTCCTGACTTTC. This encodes CASSPRQGARLPGANVLTF. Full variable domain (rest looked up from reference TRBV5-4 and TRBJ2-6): ETGVTQSPTHLIKTRGQQVTLRCSSQSGHNTVSWYQQALGQGPQFIFQYYREEENGRGNFPPRFSGLQFPNYSSELNVNALELDDSALYLCASSPRQGARLPGANVLTFGAGSRLTVL.